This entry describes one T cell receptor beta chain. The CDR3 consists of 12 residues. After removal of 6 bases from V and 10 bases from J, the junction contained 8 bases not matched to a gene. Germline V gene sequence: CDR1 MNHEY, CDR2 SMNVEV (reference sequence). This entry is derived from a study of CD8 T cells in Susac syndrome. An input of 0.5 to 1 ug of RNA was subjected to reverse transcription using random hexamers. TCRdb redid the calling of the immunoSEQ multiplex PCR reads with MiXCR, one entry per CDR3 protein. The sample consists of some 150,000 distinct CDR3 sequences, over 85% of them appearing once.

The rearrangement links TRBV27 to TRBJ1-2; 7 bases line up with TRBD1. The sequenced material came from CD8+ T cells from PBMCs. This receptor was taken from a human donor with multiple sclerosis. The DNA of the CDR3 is TGTGCCAGCAGGACAGGGTATATTGACTACACCTTC. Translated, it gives CASRTGYIDYTF.